At least ten counts were recorded for the clone carrying this T cell receptor beta chain. Its antigen is not identified. These data come from a study of human T cells and chemical hapten exposure. Study outcomes and limitations: TCRs exceeding a frequency of 1 in 1000 stayed unchanged under DPC sensitization.

Time point of the sample: healthy volunteer bleed at 6 weeks. From whole blood left unfractionated, total RNA was extracted. The ends lost 5 bases at V and 2 bases at J; junction bases unmatched: 6. The length of the CDR3 is 16 residues. Each CDR3 protein gets one entry after TCRdb re-called the RACE reads with MiXCR. The repertoire has some 65,000 distinct CDR3 sequences, about 6.5% of them found once; the top ten carry around 3.6%. The sequencing input was whole blood. The rearrangement joins TRBV12-3 or TRBV12-4 to TRBJ2-3, with 11 bases fitting TRBD2. This TCR derives from a female donor in good health. Some clones in this sample may be carry-over from other donors' samples. The CDR3 coding sequence is TGTGCCAGCAGTCCAAATAGCGGGAGGGACACAGATACGCAGTATTTT. Residues: CASSPNSGRDTDTQYF.